This T cell receptor beta chain was profiled in a study of cytomegalovirus exposure and HLA in healthy donors. Study context: Both the approximately 130 validation repertoires and the approximately 700 first-cohort repertoires used the same platform, as reported by a later analysis.

Study outcomes and limitations: As confirmed in vitro, a few CMV-associated chains were specific for CMV antigens. Some TCR beta chains (roughly 150 of them) were listed as cytomegalovirus-associated.

Separate from the 666-subject first cohort was the approximately 120-subject validation cohort, to which the donors belonged. The protocol was immunoSEQ multiplex PCR, while the TCRdb copy is restricted to in-frame clones and leaves out a portion. The sample has 150,000 to 160,000 clones; 70% to 90% are singletons. The CDR3 loop spans 14 amino acids. Germline CDR1 is SGHTA and CDR2 is FQGNSA. J lost 3 bases, V lost 5 bases, and 3 bases had no gene match. As regards this clone: The antigen remains undetermined.

The chain employs TRBV7-2 and TRBJ2-4; 8 positions agree with TRBD1. This clonotype was obtained from a human donor in good health. The sample consisted of PBMCs. The CDR3 loop reads CASSAGQGKNIQYF. DNA for the CDR3: TGTGCCAGCAGCGCCGGACAGGGCAAAAACATTCAGTACTTC.